The 32 T cell receptor beta chains presented below share a single source sample, sequenced in a study of T cell repertoires in cytomegalovirus infection. TCRdb redid the calling of the reads with MiXCR, one entry per CDR3 protein. The sample contains some 150,000 distinct CDR3 sequences, about 25% of which appear only once. The sample was PBMCs. The receptor set was obtained from a human donor in good health (CMV status not recorded). Some clones in this sample may be carry-over from other donors' samples.

This clonotype was seen repeatedly, ten times or more. The V call is TRBV28, the J call TRBJ1-5; possible D gene TRBD1, 6 bases. The germline V gene encodes CDR1 MDHEN and CDR2 SYDVKM. The CDR3 runs 14 residues. V shed 9 bases and J shed 3 bases, with 15 bases lying between them. The CDR3 spells CASSPRDTNQPQHF. Written as DNA, the CDR3 is TGTGCCAGTTCTCCCCGGGACACCAATCAGCCCCAGCATTTT. Based on the CDR3 plus reference TRBV28 and TRBJ1-5, the full variable domain is DVKVTQSSRYLVKRTGEKVFLECVQDMDHENMFWYRQDPGLGLRLIYFSYDVKMKEKGDIPEGYSVSREKKERFSLILESASTNQTSMYLCASSPRDTNQPQHFGDGTRLSIL.

The gene calls are TRBV28 and TRBJ2-1, with TRBD2 identical over 7 bases. The germline V gene encodes CDR1 MDHEN and CDR2 SYDVKM. V was pared by 6 bases and J by 5 bases, with 7 bases of the junction left unmatched. The CDR3 length is 14 residues. The DNA of the CDR3 is TGTGCCAGCAGCCCCTGGGGGGGGGACAATGAGCAGTTCTTC. This translates into CASSPWGGDNEQFF.

The chain has TRBV6-4 and TRBJ2-3, with 7 bases fitting TRBD2. The V and J ends lost 3 bases and 8 bases, in that order; junction bases with no gene match: 5. The CDR3 runs 13 residues. Per the germline V gene, CDR1 is MRHNA and CDR2 is SNTAGT. The CDR3 loop reads CASSESGVGTQYF. The DNA of the CDR3 is TGTGCCAGCAGTGAAAGCGGGGTGGGTACGCAGTATTTT.

This clonotype occurred many times. The V gene is TRBV6-1, the J gene TRBJ2-1, with TRBD1 identical over 7 bases. V was pared by 5 bases and J by 8 bases, with 12 bases of the junction left unmatched. This CDR3 contains 15 residues. Germline CDR1 reads MNHNS; CDR2 reads SASEGT. The DNA of the CDR3 is TGTGCCAGCAGTCGGAAGGGACAGAAGTTCGATGAGCAGTTCTTC. Encoded protein: CASSRKGQKFDEQFF.

This clonotype was counted a few times. The CDR3 loop reads CASSVTLTGTSGNAAYNEQFF. The CDR3 nucleotides are TGTGCCAGCAGCGTAACCTTAACCGGGACTAGCGGAAATGCTGCATACAATGAGCAGTTCTTC. V and J are TRBV9 and TRBJ2-1, with 11 positions matching TRBD2. This CDR3 region has 21 residues. Germline CDR1 is SGDLS and CDR2 is YYNGEE. V was pared by 1 base and J by 4 bases, with 19 bases of the junction left unmatched.

The sample holds a few counts of this clonotype. The chain carries TRBV14 and TRBJ2-1, with D tentatively TRBD2 (5 bases). This CDR3 has 13 amino acids. Trimming cost V 0 bases and J 13 bases, with 13 bases left between them. Germline loops: CDR1 SGHDN, CDR2 FVKESK. The CDR3 protein is CASSQDLAFYQFF. In DNA, the CDR3 is TGTGCCAGCAGCCAAGACCTAGCCTTCTATCAGTTCTTC.

This clonotype came up once. This chain uses TRBV4-2 with TRBJ1-4; 7 nucleotides align to TRBD1. The CDR3 is 21 residues long. Germline-derived CDR1 and CDR2 are LGHNA and YNFKEQ. The J segment lost 0 bases and the V segment lost 2 bases, leaving 18 bases of the junction unmatched. The CDR3, as DNA: TGTGCCAGCAGCCAAACCCTCCCGAGACAGGGTAGAGGTGCAACTAATGAAAAACTGTTTTTT. Translated, it gives CASSQTLPRQGRGATNEKLFF.

Concerning this clonotype: Just one base apart from a much larger clone, this may be a read error. The chain combines TRBV7-3 with TRBJ2-5, with a possible D match to TRBD2 (5 bases). The CDR3 length is 16 residues. Germline-derived CDR1 and CDR2 are SGHTA and FQGTGA. The CDR3 sequence: CASCLTGLGGQETQYF. CDR3 DNA sequence: TGTGCCAGCTGCTTAACCGGACTGGGTGGACAAGAGACCCAGTACTTC.

This clonotype has more than one count but fewer than ten. The rearrangement links TRBV25-1 to TRBJ2-3, with D maybe TRBD2 (5 bases). Germline lookup yields CDR1 MGHDK and CDR2 SYGVNS. The CDR3 contains 14 residues. Trimming removed 5 bases at V and 6 bases at J, with 15 bases between. The CDR3 nucleotides read TGTGCCAGCAGTAGTCCCCTCAGAGGGGATACGCAGTATTTT. This encodes CASSSPLRGDTQYF.

This clonotype has a count of ten or more. The chain joins TRBV4-1 to TRBJ2-4, with 10 positions matching TRBD2. The CDR3 extends over 16 amino acids. V trimming: 0 bases; J trimming: 6 bases; junction bases outside the gene matches: 5. Germline CDR1 is MGHRA and CDR2 is YSYEKL. The CDR3 bases are TGCGCCAGCAGCCAAGAATTCCGGACTAGCGGAAACATTCAGTACTTC. The encoded protein is CASSQEFRTSGNIQYF.

This clonotype showed up just a few times. This rearrangement joins TRBV28 to TRBJ1-6, with unresolved D. Germline loops: CDR1 MDHEN, CDR2 SYDVKM. The CDR3 extends over 14 amino acids. V lost 3 bases to trimming and J lost 7 bases, with 10 bases between them. CDR3 DNA: TGTGCCAGCAGTTTTGTGGGGTGGAATTCACCCCTCCACTTT. It is translated as CASSFVGWNSPLHF.

This clonotype was picked up many times. This chain uses TRBV7-6 with TRBJ2-2; either TRBD1 or TRBD2 may fit D (7 bases each). The length of the CDR3 is 18 residues. Between the trimmed V and J ends, which lost 7 bases and 2 bases, there was a span of 23 bases. CDR1 and CDR2 (germline): SGHVS, FNYEAQ. The CDR3 DNA follows: TGTGCCAGCAACTACAGGGGTGCGGGGGCCGAAAACACCGGGGAGCTGTTTTTT. Protein product: CASNYRGAGAENTGELFF.

This sequence joins TRBV5-1 and TRBJ2-7; no clear D gene. The CDR3 runs to 14 residues. V shed 2 bases and J shed 0 bases, with 9 bases lying between them. Germline assignment: CDR1 SGHRS and CDR2 YFSETQ. The CDR3 DNA follows: TGCGCCAGCAGCTTCGGTAAGGGCTCCTACGAGCAGTACTTC. Translation: CASSFGKGSYEQYF.

J is TRBJ2-5 and V is TRBV20-1; TRBD2 matches 10 bases. There are 14 residues in the CDR3. CDR1 and CDR2 (germline): DFQATT, SNEGSKA (reference sequence). V trimming: 6 bases; J trimming: 5 bases; junction bases outside the gene matches: 9. The CDR3 region has the DNA TGCAGTGCCCCGGGCCTAGCGGGAGATGAGACCCAGTACTTC. Encoded protein: CSAPGLAGDETQYF.

This clonotype has only a few counts. This sequence joins TRBV6-2 or TRBV6-3 and TRBJ2-2; D unresolved. V was cut by 4 bases and J by 3 bases, with 9 bases left in between. Germline CDR1 reads MNHEY; CDR2 reads SVGEGT. The length of the CDR3 is 14 residues. CDR3 in amino acids: CASSSGRDTGELFF. The CDR3 region has the DNA TGTGCCAGCAGTTCTGGACGGGACACCGGGGAGCTGTTTTTT.

This clonotype showed up many times. The rearrangement links TRBV7-2 to TRBJ2-2; D tentatively reads TRBD1 or TRBD2 (5 bases each). V was clipped by 0 bases and J by 9 bases, with 14 bases between them. Per the germline V gene, CDR1 is SGHTA and CDR2 is FQGNSA. The CDR3 is 15 amino acids. Here the CDR3 DNA reads TGTGCCAGCAGCTTAGCGCCGGGGCAGGGAAGGGAGCTGTTTTTT. It specifies CASSLAPGQGRELFF.

CDR3 nucleotide sequence: TGTGCCAGCAGGCAACAGGGGGCCCCGGGGGAGACCCAGTACTTC. Its translation is CASRQQGAPGETQYF. The V and J genes are TRBV14 and TRBJ2-5, with 9 bases identical to TRBD1. CDR3 size: 15 residues. Germline assignment: CDR1 SGHDN and CDR2 FVKESK. The ends lost 6 bases at V and 5 bases at J; junction bases unmatched: 10.

The sample holds a few counts of this clonotype. The CDR3 spells CASKGPTGRGNTEAFF. In DNA, the CDR3 is TGTGCCAGCAAAGGTCCGACAGGCCGGGGAAACACTGAAGCTTTCTTT. The chain links TRBV6-2 or TRBV6-3 to TRBJ1-1; tentative D call: TRBD1 (6 bases). CDR3 size: 16 residues. The germline V gene has CDR1 MNHEY and CDR2 SVGEGT. Trimming took off 7 bases at V and 2 bases at J, with 20 bases between the two ends.

This clonotype has more than one count but fewer than ten. The rearrangement uses TRBV12-3 or TRBV12-4 and TRBJ1-2; D unresolved. The CDR3 sequence is 11 residues long. Trimming took 6 bases from V and 5 from J, leaving 7 bases between them. In DNA, the CDR3 is TGTGCCAGCAGAGGGAGATATGGCTACACCTTC. This codes for CASRGRYGYTF.

This clonotype occurred many times. The chain links TRBV7-2 to TRBJ2-3; D is unclear. The CDR3 consists of 15 residues. Per germline, CDR1 SGHTA and CDR2 FQGNSA. The V gene lost 2 bases and the J gene lost 2 bases, with 11 bases spanning the gap. The chain's CDR3 is CASSLSPLVTDTQYF. The CDR3 DNA sequence: TGTGCCAGCAGCTTAAGCCCCCTAGTCACAGATACGCAGTATTTT.

The CDR3 DNA reads as TGTGCCAGCAACCCTCTCCGGGGCAATGAGCAGTTCTTC. Its protein is CASNPLRGNEQFF. The V call is TRBV27, the J call TRBJ2-1; D may be TRBD2 (5 bases). V lost 7 bases, J lost 6 bases, and 13 bases lay in between. CDR1 and CDR2 (germline): MNHEY, SMNVEV (reference sequence). The CDR3 totals 13 residues.

V usage is TRBV12-3 or TRBV12-4 and J usage is TRBJ1-3, with TRBD1 identical over 7 bases. The CDR3 is 16 residues long. V trimming: 6 bases; J trimming: 0 bases; junction bases outside the gene matches: 8. The CDR3 loop is CASSKGQLISGNTIYF. In DNA, the CDR3 is TGTGCCAGCAGCAAGGGACAGCTCATCTCTGGAAACACCATATATTTT.

In regard to this clonotype: A much larger clonotype is one base distant, so this may be a read error. The gene calls are TRBV7-8 and TRBJ2-3; D is possibly TRBD2 (7 bases). The V gene's germline CDR1 is SGHVS and CDR2 FQNEAQ. There are 16 residues in the CDR3. The CDR3 sequence: CASSPWGGGDTDPQYF. The CDR3 nucleotides are TGTGCCAGCAGCCCTTGGGGGGGCGGTGACACAGATCCGCAGTATTTT.

The chain employs TRBV18 and TRBJ2-1; D remains ambiguous. CDR3 length equals 15 residues. The germline V gene has CDR1 KGHSH and CDR2 LQKENI. Trimming stripped 0 bases from V and 11 bases from J, with 17 bases between. The chain's CDR3 is CASSPPSNVAGKQFF. The CDR3, as DNA: TGTGCCAGCTCACCACCGTCCAATGTCGCCGGAAAGCAGTTCTTC.

This clonotype appeared a few times. The chain has TRBV4-1 and TRBJ2-6, with D maybe TRBD1 (6 bases). Trimming took 3 bases from V and 0 from J, leaving 18 bases between them. The CDR3 totals 19 residues. Per the germline V gene, CDR1 is MGHRA and CDR2 is YSYEKL. In nucleotides, the CDR3 is TGCGCCAGCAGCCAGTTTGATGGACAGAAGAGCTCTGGGGCCAACGTCCTGACTTTC. Its translation is CASSQFDGQKSSGANVLTF.

To note about this clonotype: This sequence may be a read error, since a much larger clone differs from it by one base. The chain is built from TRBV7-2 and TRBJ2-5; 9 bases fit TRBD1. In germline, CDR1 is SGHTA, CDR2 FQGNSA. CDR3 length: 15 residues. The V gene end was trimmed by 5 bases and the J gene end by 5 bases; junction bases not matched to a gene: 9. The CDR3 region is CASSTAGQGWETQYF. The DNA for the CDR3 is TGTGCCAGCAGCACCGCGGGACAGGGCTGGGAGACCCAGTACTTC.

This clonotype was detected ten times or more. This chain links TRBV28 with TRBJ2-3, with 10 bases that match TRBD2. Germline V gives CDR1 MDHEN, CDR2 SYDVKM. The CDR3 length is 15 residues. The junction had 4 bases not matched to a gene; V was cut back by 4 bases and J by 3 bases. CDR3 sequence: CASSSLAGETDTQYF. The CDR3, as DNA: TGTGCCAGCAGTTCGCTAGCGGGGGAAACAGATACGCAGTATTTT.

This chain joins TRBV6-5 and TRBJ2-5; 10 nucleotides match TRBD2. Germline values: CDR1 MNHEY, CDR2 SVGAGI. With 0 bases clipped from V and 0 bases from J, the junction kept 1 base outside the gene matches. The CDR3 spans 16 residues. In DNA, the CDR3 is TGTGCCAGCAGTTACTCTAGCGGGGGGTACCAAGAGACCCAGTACTTC. This gives the protein CASSYSSGGYQETQYF.

This clonotype came up a few times. The chain recombines TRBV29-1 with TRBJ2-7; D remains ambiguous. Trimming stripped 3 bases from V and 6 bases from J, with 12 bases between. Germline V gives CDR1 SQVTM, CDR2 ANQGSEA. This CDR3 is built from 12 residues. The CDR3 sequence: CSVEADRSEQYF. The DNA for the CDR3 is TGCAGCGTTGAGGCCGACCGGTCCGAGCAGTACTTC.

The chain links TRBV20-1 to TRBJ1-6; D might be TRBD1 (5 bases). CDR3 length equals 14 residues. Germline-derived CDR1 and CDR2 are DFQATT and SNEGSKA (reference sequence). V was trimmed by 5 bases and J by 5 bases, leaving 13 bases between them. The CDR3 sequence: CSAFQGGDNSPLHF. In nucleotides, the CDR3 is TGCAGTGCTTTTCAAGGAGGGGATAATTCACCCCTCCACTTT.

In this sample, this clonotype turned up a few times. This chain links TRBV30 with TRBJ1-4, with 7 bases that match TRBD1. Germline CDR1 and CDR2: GTSNPN and SVGIG (reference sequence). Trimming cost V 2 bases and J 3 bases; bases outside gene matches: 0. The CDR3 runs to 13 residues. The CDR3 loop reads CAWSTGANEKLFF. CDR3 nucleotides: TGTGCCTGGAGTACAGGGGCTAATGAAAAACTGTTTTTT.

The genes are TRBV11-2 and TRBJ2-2; possibly TRBD2 for D (5 bases). The CDR3 runs to 17 residues. Trimming removed 1 base at V and 4 bases at J, with 16 bases between. Per the germline V gene, CDR1 is SGHAT and CDR2 is FQNNGV. The CDR3, as DNA: TGTGCCAGCAGCTTAGTTTCGGGGTCAGTCTTCACCGGGGAGCTGTTTTTT. It is translated as CASSLVSGSVFTGELFF.